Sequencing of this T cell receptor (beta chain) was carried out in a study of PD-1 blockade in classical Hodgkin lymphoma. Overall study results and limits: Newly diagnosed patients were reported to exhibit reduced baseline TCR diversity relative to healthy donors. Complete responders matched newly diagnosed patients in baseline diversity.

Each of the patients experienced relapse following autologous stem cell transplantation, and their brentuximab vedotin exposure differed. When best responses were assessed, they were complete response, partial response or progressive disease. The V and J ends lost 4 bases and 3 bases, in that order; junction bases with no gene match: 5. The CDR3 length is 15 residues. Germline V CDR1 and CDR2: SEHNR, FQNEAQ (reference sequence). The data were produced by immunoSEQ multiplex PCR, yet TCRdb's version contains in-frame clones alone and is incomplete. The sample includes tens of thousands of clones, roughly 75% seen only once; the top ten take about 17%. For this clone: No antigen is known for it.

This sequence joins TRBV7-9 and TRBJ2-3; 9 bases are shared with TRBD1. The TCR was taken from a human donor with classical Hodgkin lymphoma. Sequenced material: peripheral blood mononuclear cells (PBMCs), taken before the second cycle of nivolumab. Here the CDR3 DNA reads TGTGCCAGCAGCTCCCGGACAGGGGAGACAGATACGCAGTATTTT. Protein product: CASSSRTGETDTQYF.